The present TCR beta chain was sequenced within a study of graft-versus-host responses after intestinal transplantation. Turning to the study itself: Transplantation in recipients was multivisceral, liver-intestinal, or isolated intestinal. Broader study findings: Allografts from individuals with graft-donor T cell macrochimerism displayed high graft-versus-host to host-versus-graft clonal ratios. Recipient marrow contained GvH clones, some of which appeared first in ileum or blood.

Sequencing used immunoSEQ multiplex PCR; TCRdb keeps in-frame clones, though not all of them. The top ten hold approximately 2.7% of the sample, which has approximately 71,000 clones, 70% to 90% seen once. The ends lost 1 base at V and 6 bases at J; junction bases unmatched: 4. This CDR3 comprises 15 residues. Germline V gene data show CDR1 as SGDLS and CDR2 as YYNGEE. As concerns this clone: Its antigen is unidentified.

The TCR originated in a human donor who received an intestinal transplant. Specimen: unstimulated CD8+ T cells sorted from spleen or lymph node cells, collected before intestinal transplant. J is TRBJ2-2 and V is TRBV9; 9 nucleotides align to TRBD2. The CDR3 here is CASSVSGGPAGELFF. The CDR3 nucleotides read TGTGCCAGCAGCGTAAGCGGGGGGCCGGCCGGGGAGCTGTTTTTT.